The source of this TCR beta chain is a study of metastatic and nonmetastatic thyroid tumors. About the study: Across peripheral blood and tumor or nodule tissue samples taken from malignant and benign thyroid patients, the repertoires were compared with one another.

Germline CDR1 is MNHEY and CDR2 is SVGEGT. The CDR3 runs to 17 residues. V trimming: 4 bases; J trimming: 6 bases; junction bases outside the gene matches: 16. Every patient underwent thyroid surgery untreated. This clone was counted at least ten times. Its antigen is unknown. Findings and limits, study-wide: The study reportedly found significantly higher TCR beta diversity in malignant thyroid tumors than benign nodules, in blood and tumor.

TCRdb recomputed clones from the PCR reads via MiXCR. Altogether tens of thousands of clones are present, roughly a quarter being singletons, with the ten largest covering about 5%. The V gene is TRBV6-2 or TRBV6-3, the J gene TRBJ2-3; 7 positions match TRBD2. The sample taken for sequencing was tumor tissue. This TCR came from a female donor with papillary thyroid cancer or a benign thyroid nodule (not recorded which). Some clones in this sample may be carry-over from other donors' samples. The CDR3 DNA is TGTGCCAGCAGTTTTCGGTCGCGAGCGGGACCCACGGATACGCAGTATTTT. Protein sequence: CASSFRSRAGPTDTQYF.